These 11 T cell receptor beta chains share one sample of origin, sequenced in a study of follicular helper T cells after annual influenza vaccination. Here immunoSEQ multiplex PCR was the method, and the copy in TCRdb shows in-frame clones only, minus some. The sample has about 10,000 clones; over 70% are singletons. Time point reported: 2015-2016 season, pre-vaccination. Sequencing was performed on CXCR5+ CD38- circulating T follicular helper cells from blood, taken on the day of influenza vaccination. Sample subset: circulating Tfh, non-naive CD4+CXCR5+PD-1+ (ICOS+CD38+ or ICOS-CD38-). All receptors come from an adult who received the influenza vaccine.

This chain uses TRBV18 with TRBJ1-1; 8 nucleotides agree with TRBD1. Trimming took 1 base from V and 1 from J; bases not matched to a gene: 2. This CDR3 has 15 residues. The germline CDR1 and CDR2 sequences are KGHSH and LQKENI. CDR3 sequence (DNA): TGTGCCAGCTCACCACGGACAGGGCAGAACACTGAAGCTTTCTTT. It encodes CASSPRTGQNTEAFF. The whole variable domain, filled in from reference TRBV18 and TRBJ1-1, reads NAGVMQNPRHLVRRRGQEARLRCSPMKGHSHVYWYRQLPEEGLKFMVYLQKENIIDESGMPKERFSAEFPKEGPSILRIQQVVRGDSAAYFCASSPRTGQNTEAFFGQGTRLTVV.

The CDR3 region has the DNA TGTGCCACCCGAGCTGGGGGGCGCGACACAGATACGCAGTATTTT. It is translated as CATRAGGRDTDTQYF. The chain couples TRBV28 to TRBJ2-3; D might be TRBD1 or TRBD2, each matching 6 bases. V lost 10 bases and J lost 2, with 19 bases in between. Germline loops: CDR1 MDHEN, CDR2 SYDVKM. This CDR3 spans 15 amino acids.

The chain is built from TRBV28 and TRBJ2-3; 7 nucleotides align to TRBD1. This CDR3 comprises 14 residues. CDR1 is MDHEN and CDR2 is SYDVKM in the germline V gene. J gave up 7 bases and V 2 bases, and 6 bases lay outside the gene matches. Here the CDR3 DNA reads TGTGCCAGCAGTTTACCCGCAGGGGGATATACGCAGTATTTT. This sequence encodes CASSLPAGGYTQYF.

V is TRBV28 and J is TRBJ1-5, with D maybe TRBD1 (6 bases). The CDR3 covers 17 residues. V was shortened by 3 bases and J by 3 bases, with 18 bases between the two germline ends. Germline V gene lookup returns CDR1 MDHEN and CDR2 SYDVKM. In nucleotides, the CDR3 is TGTGCCAGCAGTTTCCCCGGGTCAACAGGGACCAATCAGCCCCAGCATTTT. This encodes CASSFPGSTGTNQPQHF. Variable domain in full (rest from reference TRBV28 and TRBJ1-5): DVKVTQSSRYLVKRTGEKVFLECVQDMDHENMFWYRQDPGLGLRLIYFSYDVKMKEKGDIPEGYSVSREKKERFSLILESASTNQTSMYLCASSFPGSTGTNQPQHFGDGTRLSIL.

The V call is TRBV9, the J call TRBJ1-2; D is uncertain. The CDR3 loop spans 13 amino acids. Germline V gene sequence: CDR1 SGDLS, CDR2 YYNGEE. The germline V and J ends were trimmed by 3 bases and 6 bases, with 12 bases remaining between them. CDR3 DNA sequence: TGTGCCAGCAGCGCGCAGCACAGCAATGGCTACACCTTC. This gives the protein CASSAQHSNGYTF.

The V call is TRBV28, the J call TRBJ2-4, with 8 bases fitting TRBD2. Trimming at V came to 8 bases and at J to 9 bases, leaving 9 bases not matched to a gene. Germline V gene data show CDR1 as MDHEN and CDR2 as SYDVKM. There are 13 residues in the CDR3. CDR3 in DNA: TGTGCCAGCCGGGGGGGTGGAGGTAGCATTCAGTACTTC. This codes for CASRGGGGSIQYF.

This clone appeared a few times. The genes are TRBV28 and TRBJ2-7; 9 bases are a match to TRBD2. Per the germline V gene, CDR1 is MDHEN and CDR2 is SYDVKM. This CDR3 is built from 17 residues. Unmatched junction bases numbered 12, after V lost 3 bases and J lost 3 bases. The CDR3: CASSFQPISGSVYEQYF. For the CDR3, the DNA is TGTGCCAGCAGTTTTCAACCTATTAGCGGGAGCGTCTACGAGCAGTACTTC.

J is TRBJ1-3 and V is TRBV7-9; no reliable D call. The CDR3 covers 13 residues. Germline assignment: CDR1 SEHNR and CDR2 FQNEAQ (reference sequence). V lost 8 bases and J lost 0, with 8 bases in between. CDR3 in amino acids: CASGGSSGNTIYF. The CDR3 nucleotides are TGTGCCAGCGGAGGGAGCTCTGGAAACACCATATATTTT.

The CDR3 loop is CASSQERGGRQWRNTEAFF. CDR3 DNA: TGCGCCAGCAGCCAAGAAAGGGGGGGAAGACAGTGGCGAAACACTGAAGCTTTCTTT. The gene calls are TRBV4-3 and TRBJ1-1; TRBD1 is a possible D gene (6 bases). The CDR3 loop spans 19 amino acids. V was pared by 0 bases and J by 2 bases, with 22 bases between. The germline V gene has CDR1 LGHNA and CDR2 YSLEER.

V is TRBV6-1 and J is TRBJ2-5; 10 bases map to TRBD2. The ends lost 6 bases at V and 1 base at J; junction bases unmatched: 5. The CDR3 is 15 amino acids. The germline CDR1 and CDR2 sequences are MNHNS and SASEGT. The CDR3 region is CASRELAGAQETQYF. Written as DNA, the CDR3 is TGTGCCAGCAGGGAGCTAGCGGGGGCCCAAGAGACCCAGTACTTC.

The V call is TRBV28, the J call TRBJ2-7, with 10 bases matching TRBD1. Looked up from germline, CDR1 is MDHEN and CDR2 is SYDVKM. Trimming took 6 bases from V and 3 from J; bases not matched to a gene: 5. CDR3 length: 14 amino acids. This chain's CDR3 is CASSRTGGYYEQYF. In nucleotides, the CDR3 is TGTGCCAGCAGCCGGACAGGGGGATACTACGAGCAGTACTTC.